Detailed here is one TCR beta chain. The sample is drawn from a study of cytomegalovirus exposure and HLA in healthy donors. PCR employed 60 Vbeta and 13 Jbeta primers. The data were produced by immunoSEQ multiplex PCR, yet TCRdb's version contains in-frame clones alone and is incomplete. The data show some 160,000 clones, approximately 78% seen once. Material for sequencing was PBMCs. This clonotype was sampled from a woman in her forties in good health and CMV-seropositive.

DNA for the CDR3: TGTGCCAGCTCACTCCTAGCGGGAGACGAGCAGTACTTC. Residues: CASSLLAGDEQYF. The V gene is TRBV18, the J gene TRBJ2-7, with 10 nucleotides matching TRBD2. From germline, CDR1 is KGHSH and CDR2 LQKENI. This CDR3 is 13 amino acids long. J was trimmed by 5 bases and V by 4 bases; bases with no gene match: 2.